These T cell receptor beta chains were read from a single sample in a study of blood T cell repertoires in COVID-19. TCRdb keeps only in-frame clones here, not all; method: immunoSEQ multiplex PCR. The repertoire holds some 330,000 clones, with over 75% as singletons. Sequencing was carried out using PBMCs or T cells enriched from blood (not recorded which). The receptors were sampled from a man aged 25 to 40 who had recovered from COVID-19. Each CDR3 is given with its conserved first and last residue. The D gene is left open where the match is weak. Clone sizes are given selectively: once, few, many, or a class where the clone is expanded.

TRBD2,TRBJ2-3,NA,TRBV29-1,TGCAGCGTTGAAGGAAAGGGAGCGGGAGTAGATACGCAGTATTTT,CSVEGKGAGVDTQYF
NA,TRBJ2-7,NA,TRBV18,TGTGCCAGCTCACCAACCCCGGGCGAGCAGTACTTC,CASSPTPGEQYF
NA,TRBJ1-5,NA,TRBV5-6,TGTGCCAGCAGCTTGGACAGGGCGGGTAGCAATCAGCCCCAGCATTTT,CASSLDRAGSNQPQHF
NA,TRBJ1-1,NA,TRBV7-9,TGTGCCAGCAGCGGAGAACTGAACACTGAAGCTTTCTTT,CASSGELNTEAFF
NA,TRBJ2-7,once,TRBV18,TGTGCCAGCTCTCCTAAGGGAGACGAGCAGTACTTC,CASSPKGDEQYF
NA,TRBJ1-5,NA,TRBV6-1,TGTGCCAGCAGTGACTTAAGGGGATCTAGCAATCAGCCCCAGCATTTT,CASSDLRGSSNQPQHF
TRBD1,TRBJ1-5,NA,TRBV4-1,TGCGCCAGCAGCCAATCCCCTACAGGGGGCATACCTCAGCCCCAGCATTTT,CASSQSPTGGIPQPQHF
NA,TRBJ1-5,NA,TRBV5-1,TGCGCCAGCAGCCCTGGGACAATTAGCAATCAGCCCCAGCATTTT,CASSPGTISNQPQHF
NA,TRBJ1-3,few,TRBV6-5,TGTGCCAGCAGTTACTCGATACAGCCCTCTGGAAACACCATATATTTT,CASSYSIQPSGNTIYF
TRBD1,TRBJ1-2,NA,TRBV13,TGTGCCAGCAGCTTAGAACAGGGGTGGGGCTACACCTTC,CASSLEQGWGYTF
NA,TRBJ2-3,NA,TRBV19,TGTGCCAGTAGGCGTGGTGCGAGTTCCACAGATACGCAGTATTTT,CASRRGASSTDTQYF
TRBD2,TRBJ2-1,NA,TRBV19,TGTGCCAGTAGTAGCTCTAGCGGGCTTGAGCAGTTCTTC,CASSSSSGLEQFF
TRBD2,TRBJ2-3,NA,TRBV9,TGTGCCAGCAGCCCCCCTTCGGGGGGGAACACAGATACGCAGTATTTT,CASSPPSGGNTDTQYF
NA,TRBJ2-7,NA,TRBV3-1/TRBV3-2,TGTGCCAGCAGCCATTCAGTTCACTACGAGCAGTACTTC,CASSHSVHYEQYF
NA,TRBJ1-3,NA,TRBV4-1,TGCGCCAGCAGCCTACAGGGTAACACCATATATTTT,CASSLQGNTIYF
NA,TRBJ1-3,NA,TRBV29-1,TGCAGCGTTGAGTCAGGGGGAAACACCATATATTTT,CSVESGGNTIYF
NA,TRBJ1-4,NA,TRBV5-1,TGCGCCAGCAGCTTGGAAGGTGGGGCCGCGACTAATGAAAAACTGTTTTTT,CASSLEGGAATNEKLFF
TRBD1,TRBJ1-4,NA,TRBV5-6,TGTGCCAGCAGCCTAACAGGGGGCGGCAATAGTAATGAAAAACTGTTTTTT,CASSLTGGGNSNEKLFF
NA,TRBJ2-1,once,TRBV5-4,TGTGCCAGCAGCTTGCCCCAGGGAGGGGGGTACAATGAGCAGTTCTTC,CASSLPQGGGYNEQFF
TRBD1,TRBJ1-4,NA,TRBV12-5,TGTGCTAGTGGTTTGAAGGGGGCTAGTTCTAATGAAAAACTGTTTTTT,CASGLKGASSNEKLFF
NA,TRBJ2-7,NA,TRBV28,TGTGCCAGCAGTTCACTACAGGGTTCCTACGAGCAGTACTTC,CASSSLQGSYEQYF
TRBD1,TRBJ2-2,NA,TRBV5-4,TGTGCCAGCGGGGGACAGGGGGCATCCCCGAACACCGGGGAGCTGTTTTTT,CASGGQGASPNTGELFF
NA,TRBJ1-2,NA,TRBV20-1,TGCAGTGCTAGCGGGTACTATGGCTACACCTTC,CSASGYYGYTF